This T cell receptor beta chain appears in the sequencing data of a study of identical twins. Each CDR3 protein gets one entry after TCRdb re-called the 5' RACE reads with MiXCR. The sample lists about 920,000 distinct CDR3 sequences, more than 9% occurring once. Germline loops: CDR1 SGHDT, CDR2 YYEEEE. Between the trimmed V and J ends, which lost 0 bases and 9 bases, there was a span of 7 bases. There are 11 residues in the CDR3. Broader study findings: Findings depended on cross-sectional statistics rather than tracking the same donors. For monozygotic twins, models underestimated out-of-frame TCR alpha sharing. Whereas memory repertoires showed no such difference, abundant cord blood beta clonotypes carried fewer insertions.

Every donor was a healthy Caucasian. A few counts support this clonotype. Its cognate antigen is unknown. The same data also went into a second study, on yellow fever vaccine responses in identical twins.

The chain couples TRBV5-6 to TRBJ2-7, with TRBD2 as a possible D gene (6 bases). This TCR came from a young woman in good health. What was sequenced was PBMCs. CDR3 nucleotide sequence: TGTGCCAGCAGCTTGGGGGGGGTGCAGTACGTC. It specifies CASSLGGVQYV.